The 2 T cell receptor beta chains presented below share a single source sample, sequenced in a study of blood T cell repertoires in COVID-19. The table came from immunoSEQ multiplex PCR; TCRdb's copy has only in-frame clones and leaves some out. In the table there are more than 250,000 clones, about 91% of which are singletons. Sequences were obtained from PBMCs or T cells enriched from blood (not recorded which). The source is a middle-aged woman with acute COVID-19.

The chain has TRBV19 and TRBJ1-5; TRBD1 aligns across 9 bases. The germline V gene has CDR1 LNHDA and CDR2 SQIVND (reference sequence). The CDR3 length is 15 residues. V shed 3 bases, J shed 6 bases, and the junction held 6 bases outside the gene matches. Written as DNA, the CDR3 is TGTGCCAGTAGTATGGGACAGGGAATTGGTCAGCCCCAGCATTTT. Residues: CASSMGQGIGQPQHF.

The chain combines TRBV28 with TRBJ1-5, with D unresolved. V was clipped by 3 bases and J by 4 bases, with 7 bases between them. Per the germline V gene, CDR1 is MDHEN and CDR2 is SYDVKM. The CDR3 runs 13 residues. CDR3: CASSFGQNQPQHF. The CDR3 nucleotides read TGTGCCAGCAGTTTTGGTCAGAATCAGCCCCAGCATTTT.